This TCR beta chain stems from a study of regulatory T cells in long-lasting Graves disease. Study details: Graves' patients, newly diagnosed, had taken antithyroid drugs under 3 months. Study-level points and caveats: Relative to newly diagnosed Graves' patients, persistent ones had lower TCR diversity. With persistent disease, TRBV28, TRBJ1-2 and TRBJ2-5 were the favored segments.

Deletions cut 3 bases from V and 2 bases from J, with 11 bases between. The V gene's germline CDR1 is DFQATT and CDR2 SNEGSKA (reference sequence). CDR3 length: 14 residues. CDR3 regions were amplified by Arm-PCR using iRepertoire HTBI primers to build TCR beta libraries. TCRdb analysed the multiplex PCR reads with MiXCR anew, one entry per CDR3 protein. The sample lists some 250,000 distinct CDR3 sequences, around 20% occurring once. Ten or more counts support this clonotype. Its antigen remains unknown. Time point of the sample: newly diagnosed GD, antithyroid drugs for less than 3 months. After RNA was extracted from PBMCs, the TCR library was made from it. Clinicians diagnosed Graves' disease using American Thyroid Association guidelines.

The chain recombines TRBV20-1 with TRBJ1-5, with D possibly being TRBD1 (5 bases). The specimen was peripheral blood mononuclear cells (PBMCs), collected at new diagnosis, from a patient treated with antithyroid drugs. The TCR sequence derives from a female donor with Graves disease. DNA of the CDR3: TGCAGTGCTAGTTCAGGGTTGCGCAATCAGCCCCAGCATTTT. Protein sequence: CSASSGLRNQPQHF.